This paragraph covers one T cell receptor (beta chain) sequence. Possible read error: a much larger clone is one base away. The data were taken from a study of glioma-infiltrating T cells. Amplification of TCR alpha and beta CDR3 regions from RNA used iRepertoire nested multiplex PCR. TCRdb independently ran MiXCR on the multiplex PCR reads; one entry per CDR3 protein. The data contain about 190,000 distinct CDR3 sequences, approximately 30% of them singletons. Trimming took 7 bases from V and 12 from J, leaving 18 bases between them. CDR1 is SQVTM, CDR2 ANQGSEA, per germline. This CDR3 has 11 amino acids.

The source is a human donor with low-grade glioma or glioblastoma, undergoing nonglioma brain surgery, or in good health (not recorded which). This chain connects TRBV29-1 to TRBJ1-2; weak D call: TRBD1 (5 bases). The sequenced sample was glioma tissue, nonneoplastic brain tissue, or PBMCs (not recorded which). The CDR3 nucleotides are TGCAGCGCAAGCTACGGGGGAAGCGACACCTTC. Protein product: CSASYGGSDTF.